A selection of T cell receptor beta chains follows, all from one sample in a study of T cells after yellow fever vaccination. In TCRdb, the 5' RACE reads were re-called with MiXCR into one record per CDR3 protein. The table includes some 220,000 distinct CDR3 sequences, approximately 3.2% detected once. The sample in question was CD4+ T cells sorted from PBMCs, obtained 10 days after the yellow fever booster vaccination. The receptors were gathered from a man younger than 30 who received the YFV17D yellow fever vaccine. Each CDR3 is given with its conserved first and last residue. D genes are given only for firm matches. Clone sizes are given selectively: once, few, many, or a class where the clone is expanded.

TRBJ2-5 | TRBV9 | NA | TRBD2 | TGTGCCAGCAGCGTTAGTCCTAGCGGGGAAGAGACCCAGTACTTC | CASSVSPSGEETQYF
TRBJ1-2 | TRBV6-1 | NA | NA | TGTGCCAGCAGTGAGGGGGAAGGAGGCTATGGCTACACCTTC | CASSEGEGGYGYTF
TRBJ1-1 | TRBV19 | few | NA | TGTGCCAGTACCCCACGACGGGGGGGCACTGAAGCTTTCTTT | CASTPRRGGTEAFF
TRBJ1-4 | TRBV7-2 | many | TRBD1 | TGTGCCAGCAGCTCAGACAGGGGTTGGAATGAAAAACTGTTTTTT | CASSSDRGWNEKLFF
TRBJ1-2 | TRBV20-1 | many | TRBD1 | TGCAGTGCTAGAGAAAGGACAGGGGGCCTGGGTGGCTACACCTTC | CSARERTGGLGGYTF
TRBJ2-1 | TRBV24-1 | few | TRBD1 | TGTGCCACCTCGGGACAGGGTGGCCATGAGCAGTTCTTC | CATSGQGGHEQFF
TRBJ2-1 | TRBV7-2 | many | NA | TGTGCCAGCAGCTTGGACTCGGGCAGGCGGAATGAGCAGTTCTTC | CASSLDSGRRNEQFF
TRBJ2-7 | TRBV7-2 | many | NA | TGTGCCAGCAGCTTAGGGGGGCCCGGCGACGAGCAGTACTTC | CASSLGGPGDEQYF
TRBJ2-7 | TRBV6-1 | many | NA | TGTGCCAGCAACCGAGACATGTCCTACGAGCAGTACTTC | CASNRDMSYEQYF
TRBJ2-2 | TRBV3-1 | few | NA | TGTGCCAGCAGCCAAGTCGTGGGCCTCGGGGAGCTGTTTTTT | CASSQVVGLGELFF
TRBJ1-2 | TRBV20-1 | few | NA | TGCAGTGCTAGAGATACCAGGGACTCGGGGGGCTACACCTTC | CSARDTRDSGGYTF
TRBJ2-3 | TRBV5-1 | many | NA | TGCGCCAGCAGCTTGAGCACGGTAGATACGCAGTATTTT | CASSLSTVDTQYF
TRBJ2-1 | TRBV4-2 | NA | NA | TGTGCCAGCAGCCAAGATTGGGGGTACAATGAGCAGTTCTTC | CASSQDWGYNEQFF
TRBJ2-7 | TRBV6-5 | many | NA | TGTGCCAGCAGTTACTCGGGCAGAGATGAGCAGTACTTC | CASSYSGRDEQYF
TRBJ1-5 | TRBV7-2 | NA | TRBD1 | TGTGCCAGCAGCCCGGACAGGATAAGGGGTCAGCCCCAGCATTTT | CASSPDRIRGQPQHF
TRBJ2-1 | TRBV7-2 | many | TRBD2 | TGTGCCAGCAGCTTAGGGATTTCGCGACTAGCGTATGAGCAGTTCTTC | CASSLGISRLAYEQFF
TRBJ2-5 | TRBV4-1 | many | NA | TGCGCCAGCAGCCAAGGAGAGGGAGAGGGACAAGAGACCCAGTACTTC | CASSQGEGEGQETQYF
TRBJ1-2 | TRBV5-5 | NA | NA | TGTGCCAGCAGCTTACAGGGTGTGGACTATGGCTACACCTTC | CASSLQGVDYGYTF
TRBJ1-6 | TRBV15 | few | TRBD1 | TGTGCCACCAGCGGAAGACAGGGGACCTCCTATAATTCACCCCTCCACTTT | CATSGRQGTSYNSPLHF
TRBJ2-3 | TRBV7-8 | many | TRBD1 | TGTGCCAGCAGCCCGCAGGGACAGGGGGCAGATACGCAGTATTTT | CASSPQGQGADTQYF
TRBJ1-6 | TRBV7-2 | NA | NA | TGTGCCAGCAGCTTAGTGGGAGTTTCACCCCTCCACTTT | CASSLVGVSPLHF
TRBJ2-1 | TRBV20-1 | NA | NA | TGCAGTGCCCGGAGGCGGCAGGCGCAAGAGCAGTTCTTC | CSARRRQAQEQFF
TRBJ1-5 | TRBV12-3/TRBV12-4 | many | NA | TGTGCCAGCAGTTCCCCCTTTGGGAATAGCAATCAGCCCCAGCATTTT | CASSSPFGNSNQPQHF
TRBJ2-1 | TRBV10-1 | few | TRBD1 | TGCGCCAGCAGTTTAGGACAGGGTCGAGGTAATGAGCAGTTCTTC | CASSLGQGRGNEQFF
TRBJ1-2 | TRBV20-1 | few | NA | TGCAGTGCTAGGGACCAATTGGACAGAGGCTACACCTTC | CSARDQLDRGYTF
TRBJ1-1 | TRBV2 | NA | NA | TGTGCCCGCAGGGACCCCGAAGGAACTGAAGCTTTCTTT | CARRDPEGTEAFF
TRBJ2-2 | TRBV27 | many | NA | TGTGCCAGCACCATTTATGGGGGGAGAACCGGGGAGCTGTTTTTT | CASTIYGGRTGELFF
TRBJ1-1 | TRBV9 | NA | NA | TGTGCCAGCAGCGTAGATCCAGGTAGGGCCACTGAAGCTTTCTTT | CASSVDPGRATEAFF
TRBJ2-3 | TRBV18 | many | NA | TGTGCCAGCTCGGAGGGGGGATACTCCCCTACGCAGTATTTT | CASSEGGYSPTQYF
TRBJ2-5 | TRBV28 | many | TRBD2 | TGTGCCAGCAGTTCTAGCGGGGGGGAAGAGACCCAGTACTTC | CASSSSGGEETQYF
TRBJ2-5 | TRBV12-3/TRBV12-4 | NA | NA | TGTGCCAGCAGTTTAAGACGCCGCCAAGAGACCCAGTACTTC | CASSLRRRQETQYF
TRBJ1-1 | TRBV3-1 | many | NA | TGTGCCAGCAGCCAAGTTTCCAGAGTCAACACTGAAGCTTTCTTT | CASSQVSRVNTEAFF
TRBJ1-3 | TRBV12-3/TRBV12-4 | many | TRBD1 | TGTGCCAGCAGTTTGGAAGGGGGCCCTGGAAACACCATATATTTT | CASSLEGGPGNTIYF
TRBJ2-3 | TRBV20-1 | many | TRBD1 | TGCAGTGCAGGGACAGTTTTACTAAGCACAGATACGCAGTATTTT | CSAGTVLLSTDTQYF
TRBJ2-3 | TRBV12-3/TRBV12-4 | many | NA | TGTGCCAGCAGTCTGGACAGAACCACAGATACGCAGTATTTT | CASSLDRTTDTQYF
TRBJ2-3 | TRBV6-1 | many | TRBD1 | TGTGCCAGCAGACCACAGGACAGGGTTGATACGCAGTATTTT | CASRPQDRVDTQYF
TRBJ2-5 | TRBV20-1 | NA | NA | TGCAGTGCTAGAGATCTCGGCAGGGCAGTGGGAGAGACCCAGTACTTC | CSARDLGRAVGETQYF
TRBJ2-3 | TRBV24-1 | few | TRBD2 | TGTGCCACCAGTGATTCCCGTGCTAGCGGGGGCACAGATACGCAGTATTTT | CATSDSRASGGTDTQYF
TRBJ2-3 | TRBV5-5 | many | NA | TGTGCCAGCAGCTTTTTTTCGGCAGATACGCAGTATTTT | CASSFFSADTQYF
TRBJ1-2 | TRBV27 | few | TRBD1 | TGTGCCAGCAGACTAGCGGGACAGGGGTTATACTATGGCTACACCTTC | CASRLAGQGLYYGYTF
TRBJ2-5 | TRBV24-1 | few | NA | TGTGCCACCAGTGATACGCGACAGGCCCCACAAGAGACCCAGTACTTC | CATSDTRQAPQETQYF
TRBJ2-3 | TRBV7-9 | many | NA | TGTGCCAGCAGCAACAGGGCAGGCACGCAGTATTTT | CASSNRAGTQYF
TRBJ1-6 | TRBV11-3 | few | TRBD1 | TGTGCCAGCAGCAGAAGACAGGGACAGAATTCACCCCTCCACTTT | CASSRRQGQNSPLHF
TRBJ1-6 | TRBV6-5 | NA | NA | TGTGCCAGTCAGAGGAGCAATTCACCCCTCCACTTT | CASQRSNSPLHF
TRBJ2-2 | TRBV18 | few | TRBD1 | TGTGCCAGCTCATCAGGACAGGAAAACACCGGGGAGCTGTTTTTT | CASSSGQENTGELFF
TRBJ1-4 | TRBV9 | few | TRBD1 | TGTGCCAGCAGCGCACCGGGACAGGACAATGAAAAACTGTTTTTT | CASSAPGQDNEKLFF
TRBJ1-5 | TRBV7-2 | NA | NA | TGTGCCAGCAGCTTAGGCCCAGGAAGCAATCAGCCCCAGCATTTT | CASSLGPGSNQPQHF
TRBJ2-2 | TRBV9 | NA | NA | TGTGCCAGCAGCGCCGGTGGTGGGGCACTAATCACCGGGGAGCTGTTTTTT | CASSAGGGALITGELFF
TRBJ2-3 | TRBV19 | NA | NA | TGTGCCAACCCGGGACACTCCTACACAGATACGCAGTATTTT | CANPGHSYTDTQYF
TRBJ1-5 | TRBV4-2 | many | NA | TGTGCCAGCAGCCGACAGGTAAATAGCAATCAGCCCCAGCATTTT | CASSRQVNSNQPQHF
TRBJ1-2 | TRBV2 | few | NA | TGTGCCAGCAGACAGAAGGGCTACACCTTC | CASRQKGYTF
TRBJ2-7 | TRBV4-1 | many | NA | TGCGCCAGCAGCCAAGATAATACGGGGACCCTCTACGAGCAGTACTTC | CASSQDNTGTLYEQYF
TRBJ1-5 | TRBV28 | NA | TRBD1 | TGTGCCAGCAGGCCAGGGGGGATCAATCAGCCCCAGCATTTT | CASRPGGINQPQHF
TRBJ1-4 | TRBV5-4 | few | NA | TGTGCCAGCAGCTTGTTATCGGGGACGGCCGGAGCTAATGAAAAACTGTTTTTT | CASSLLSGTAGANEKLFF
TRBJ1-3 | TRBV28 | many | NA | TGTGCCAGCAGTTTTCGGGACACCATATATTTT | CASSFRDTIYF
TRBJ1-2 | TRBV20-1 | few | NA | TGCAGTGCCCCTTTGGGGCAGCTTAATGGCTACACCTTC | CSAPLGQLNGYTF
TRBJ2-6 | TRBV5-1 | NA | NA | TGCGCCAGCAGCTTGGCGGATGGGGCCAACGTCCTGACTTTC | CASSLADGANVLTF
TRBJ1-6 | TRBV20-1 | few | NA | TGCAGTGCTAGGCCCGGGGAGAGCCATTCACCCCTCCACTTT | CSARPGESHSPLHF
TRBJ1-2 | TRBV25-1 | many | TRBD1 | TGTGCCAGCAGTGAATCTACCGGGACAGGGAATGGCTACACCTTC | CASSESTGTGNGYTF
TRBJ1-3 | TRBV12-3/TRBV12-4 | many | TRBD1 | TGTGCCAGCAGTCGCAGGACAGGGGTTGTAAACACCATATATTTT | CASSRRTGVVNTIYF